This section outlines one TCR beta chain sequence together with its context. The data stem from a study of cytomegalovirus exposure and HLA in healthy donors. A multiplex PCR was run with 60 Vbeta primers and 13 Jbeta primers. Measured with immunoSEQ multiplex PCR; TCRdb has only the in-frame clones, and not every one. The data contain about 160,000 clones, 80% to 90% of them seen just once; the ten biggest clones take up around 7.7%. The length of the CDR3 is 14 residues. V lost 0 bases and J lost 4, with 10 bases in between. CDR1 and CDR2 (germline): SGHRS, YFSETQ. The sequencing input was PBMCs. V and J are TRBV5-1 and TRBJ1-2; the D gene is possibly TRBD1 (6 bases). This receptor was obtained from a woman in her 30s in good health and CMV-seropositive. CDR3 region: CASSLDRVSYGYTF. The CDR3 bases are TGCGCCAGCAGCTTGGACAGGGTGAGCTATGGCTACACCTTC.